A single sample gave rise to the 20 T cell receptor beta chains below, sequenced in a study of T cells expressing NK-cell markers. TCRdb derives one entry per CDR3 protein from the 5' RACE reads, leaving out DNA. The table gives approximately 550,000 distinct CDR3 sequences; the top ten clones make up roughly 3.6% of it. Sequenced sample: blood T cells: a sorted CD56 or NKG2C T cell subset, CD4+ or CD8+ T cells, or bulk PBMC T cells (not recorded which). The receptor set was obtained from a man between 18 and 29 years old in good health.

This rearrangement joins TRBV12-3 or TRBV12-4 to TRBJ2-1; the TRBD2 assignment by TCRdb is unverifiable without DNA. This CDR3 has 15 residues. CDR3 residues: CASSPAGLPSMEQFF.

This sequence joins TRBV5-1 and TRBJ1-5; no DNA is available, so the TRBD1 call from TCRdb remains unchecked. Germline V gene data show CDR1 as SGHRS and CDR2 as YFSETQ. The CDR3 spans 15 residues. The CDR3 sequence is CASSLGDRHNQPQHF.

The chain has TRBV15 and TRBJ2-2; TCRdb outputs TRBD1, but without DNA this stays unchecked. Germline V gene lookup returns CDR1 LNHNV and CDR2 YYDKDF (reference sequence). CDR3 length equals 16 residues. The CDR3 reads CATSGVPGQATGELFF. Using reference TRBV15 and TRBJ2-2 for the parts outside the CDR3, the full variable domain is DAMVIQNPRYQVTQFGKPVTLSCSQTLNHNVMYWYQQKSSQAPKLLFHYYDKDFNNEADTPDNFQSRRPNTSFCFLDIRSPGLGDTAMYLCATSGVPGQATGELFFGEGSRLTVL.

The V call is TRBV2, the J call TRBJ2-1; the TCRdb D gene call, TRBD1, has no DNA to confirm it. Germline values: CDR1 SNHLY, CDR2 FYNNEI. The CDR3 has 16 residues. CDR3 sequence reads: CASSGLLGQGKDEQFF.

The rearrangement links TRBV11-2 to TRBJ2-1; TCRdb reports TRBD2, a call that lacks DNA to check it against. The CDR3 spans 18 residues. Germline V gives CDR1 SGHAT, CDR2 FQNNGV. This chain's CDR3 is CASSLIGAGGFGYNEQFF.

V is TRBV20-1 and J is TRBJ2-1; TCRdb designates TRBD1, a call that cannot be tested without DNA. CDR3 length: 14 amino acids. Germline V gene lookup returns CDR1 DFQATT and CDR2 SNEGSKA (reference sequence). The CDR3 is CSARGGAGYNEQFF.

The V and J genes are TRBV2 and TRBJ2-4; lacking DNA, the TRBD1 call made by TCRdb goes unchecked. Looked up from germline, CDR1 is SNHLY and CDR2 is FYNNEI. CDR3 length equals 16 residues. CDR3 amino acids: CASSDNPGQTNNIQYF. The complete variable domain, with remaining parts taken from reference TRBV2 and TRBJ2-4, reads EPEVTQTPSHQVTQMGQEVILRCVPISNHLYFYWYRQILGQKVEFLVSFYNNEISEKSEIFDDQFSVERPDGSNFTLKIRSTKLEDSAMYFCASSDNPGQTNNIQYFGAGTRLSVL.

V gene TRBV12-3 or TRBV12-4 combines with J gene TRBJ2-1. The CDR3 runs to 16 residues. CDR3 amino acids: CASRSVGQGSYNEQFF.

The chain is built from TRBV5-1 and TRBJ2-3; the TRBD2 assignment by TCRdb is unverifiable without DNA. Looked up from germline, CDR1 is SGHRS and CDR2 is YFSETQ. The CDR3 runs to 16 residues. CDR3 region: CASSFGGRIGTDTQYF. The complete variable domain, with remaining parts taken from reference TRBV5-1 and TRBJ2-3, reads KAGVTQTPRYLIKTRGQQVTLSCSPISGHRSVSWYQQTPGQGLQFLFEYFSETQRNKGNFPGRFSGRQFSNSRSEMNVSTLELGDSALYLCASSFGGRIGTDTQYFGPGTRLTVL.

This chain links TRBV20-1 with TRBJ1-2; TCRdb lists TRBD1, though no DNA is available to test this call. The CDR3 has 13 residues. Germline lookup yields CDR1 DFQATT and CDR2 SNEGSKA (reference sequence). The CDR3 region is CSASSDRAYGYTF.

The CDR3 spells CASVGASGSGSYNEQFF. The chain uses TRBV5-4 and TRBJ2-1; TCRdb outputs TRBD2, but without DNA this stays unchecked. The CDR3 loop spans 17 amino acids. Germline CDR1 and CDR2: SGHNT and YYREEE (reference sequence).

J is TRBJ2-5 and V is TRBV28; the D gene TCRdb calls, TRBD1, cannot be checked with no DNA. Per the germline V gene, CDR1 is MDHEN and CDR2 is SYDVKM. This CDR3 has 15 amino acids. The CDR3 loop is CASSSIQGAGETQYF.

This chain's CDR3 is CASSQYLAGPKGQFF. The chain is built from TRBV3-1 and TRBJ2-1; TCRdb's assignment of TRBD2 cannot be checked, as there is no DNA. The germline gives CDR1 LGHDT, CDR2 YNNKEL (reference sequence). The CDR3 has 15 residues.

The CDR3 loop is CAISGGESGVRTIYF. The chain uses TRBV10-3 and TRBJ1-3. In germline, CDR1 is ENHRY, CDR2 SYGVKD. This CDR3 contains 15 residues.

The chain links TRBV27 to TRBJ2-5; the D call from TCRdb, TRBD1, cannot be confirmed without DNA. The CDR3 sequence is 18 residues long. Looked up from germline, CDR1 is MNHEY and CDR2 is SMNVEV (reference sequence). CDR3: CASSLAWGGSRGQETQYF.

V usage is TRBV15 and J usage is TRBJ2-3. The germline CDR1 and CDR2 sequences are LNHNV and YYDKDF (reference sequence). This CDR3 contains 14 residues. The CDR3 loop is CATSRDSKVDTQYF.

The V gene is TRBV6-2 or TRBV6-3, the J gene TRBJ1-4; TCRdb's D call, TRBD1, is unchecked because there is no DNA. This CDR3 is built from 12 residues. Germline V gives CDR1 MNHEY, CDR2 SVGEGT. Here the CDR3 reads CASSYPDRALFF.

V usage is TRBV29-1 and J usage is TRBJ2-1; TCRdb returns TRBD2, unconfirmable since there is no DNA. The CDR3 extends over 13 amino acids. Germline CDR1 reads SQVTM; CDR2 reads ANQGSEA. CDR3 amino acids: CSAPGTSVAEQFF.

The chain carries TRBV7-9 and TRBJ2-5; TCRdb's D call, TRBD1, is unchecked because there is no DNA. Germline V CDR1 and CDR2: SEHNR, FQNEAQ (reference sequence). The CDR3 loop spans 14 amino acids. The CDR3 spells CASSSTKGKETQYF.

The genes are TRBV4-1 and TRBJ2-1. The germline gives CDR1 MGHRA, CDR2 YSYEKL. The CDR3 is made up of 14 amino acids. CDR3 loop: CASSPNYSYNEQFF.